Each of the 12 T cell receptor beta chains below was sequenced from the same sample in a study of CD8+ T cells in alopecia areata. Isolated RNA was reverse transcribed into cDNA used as the sequencing template. Profiled with immunoSEQ multiplex PCR; TCRdb holds only in-frame clones, not every one. The table has roughly 200,000 clones, approximately 55% seen once. Indicated treatment: oral pan-JAK inhibitor, 5-10 mg twice daily. Here the sequenced sample was CD8+ T cells sorted from blood, taken at week 24, from a patient treated with tofacitinib. These receptors were taken from a human donor with alopecia areata.

The chain joins TRBV13 to TRBJ2-3; the D gene is possibly TRBD2 (6 bases). Germline CDR1 PRHDT, CDR2 FYEKMQ (reference sequence). Trimming removed 0 bases at V and 3 bases at J, with 13 bases between. This CDR3 spans 16 amino acids. CDR3 nucleotides: TGTGCCAGCAGCTTAGGCGATTACCGGGGGACAGATACGCAGTATTTT. This encodes CASSLGDYRGTDTQYF.

This clone has a handful of counts. This chain links TRBV2 with TRBJ1-1, with D perhaps matching TRBD1 (6 bases). Trimming shortened V by 0 bases and J by 10 bases, and 12 bases separated the two germline ends. The germline V gene encodes CDR1 SNHLY and CDR2 FYNNEI. The CDR3 is made up of 13 amino acids. The DNA of the CDR3 is TGTGCCAGCAGTGAAGCGACAGGCGCAGGAGCTTTCTTT. Protein sequence: CASSEATGAGAFF.

The chain combines TRBV7-3 with TRBJ1-2, with a weak D call TRBD1 (5 bases). Germline V gives CDR1 SGHTA, CDR2 FQGTGA. The CDR3 loop spans 15 amino acids. V dropped 0 bases and J dropped 6 bases, with 14 bases sitting between them. CDR3 DNA: TGTGCCAGCAGCTTAACGGCAGGGAGTAGGGATGGCTACACCTTC. Protein product: CASSLTAGSRDGYTF. Supplemented by reference TRBV7-3 and TRBJ1-2, the full variable domain reads GAGVSQTPSNKVTEKGKYVELRCDPISGHTALYWYRQSLGQGPEFLIYFQGTGAADDSGLPNDRFFAVRPEGSVSTLKIQRTERGDSAVYLCASSLTAGSRDGYTFGSGTRLTVV.

This clone was recorded a few times. The genes are TRBV13 and TRBJ1-1; D gene ambiguous. CDR1 and CDR2 from the germline V gene are PRHDT and FYEKMQ (reference sequence). The CDR3 covers 12 residues. V was shortened by 5 bases and J by 3 bases, with 7 bases between the two germline ends. The CDR3 DNA reads TGTGCCAGCAGCCTCGCGGACACTGAAGCTTTCTTT. Amino acids: CASSLADTEAFF.

Comment on this clone: Different DNA sequences within this sample yield the same CDR3. The chain is built from TRBV25-1 and TRBJ1-1; D is uncertain. Germline CDR1 and CDR2: MGHDK and SYGVNS. This CDR3 region has 13 residues. V was pared by 4 bases and J by 1 base, with 7 bases between. This CDR3 is CASSVGSNTEAFF. CDR3 sequence (DNA): TGTGCCAGCAGTGTGGGGTCGAACACTGAAGCTTTCTTT.

This clone was observed a few times. The chain joins TRBV9 to TRBJ2-6, with D hard to call. Germline CDR1 SGDLS, CDR2 YYNGEE. The CDR3 sequence is 14 residues long. Trimming pared 0 bases from V and 4 bases from J, leaving 5 bases between. CDR3 nucleotide sequence: TGTGCCAGCAGCGTAGGAGTAGGGGCCAACGTCCTGACTTTC. Translating gives CASSVGVGANVLTF.

This chain links TRBV18 with TRBJ2-7; the match to TRBD1 covers 8 bases. This CDR3 has 13 residues. Germline assignment: CDR1 KGHSH and CDR2 LQKENI. With 3 bases clipped from V and 4 bases from J, the junction kept 2 bases outside the gene matches. The DNA of the CDR3 is TGTGCCAGCTCACCGGACAGGGAGTACGAGCAGTACTTC. Protein product: CASSPDREYEQYF.

This chain joins TRBV13 and TRBJ2-5, with 9 bases aligning to TRBD2. Germline CDR1 PRHDT, CDR2 FYEKMQ (reference sequence). The CDR3 loop spans 16 amino acids. V dropped 5 bases and J dropped 1; count of bases not matched to a gene: 8. The chain's CDR3 is CASSPMSGGSQETQYF. DNA of the CDR3: TGTGCCAGCAGCCCCATGAGCGGGGGGAGCCAAGAGACCCAGTACTTC. The variable domain in full, completed from reference TRBV13 and TRBJ2-5, reads AAGVIQSPRHLIKEKRETATLKCYPIPRHDTVYWYQQGPGQDPQFLISFYEKMQSDKGSIPDRFSAQQFSDYHSELNMSSLELGDSALYFCASSPMSGGSQETQYFGPGTRLLVL.

The rearrangement links TRBV5-1 to TRBJ1-1; D is unresolved. CDR1 is SGHRS, CDR2 YFSETQ, per germline. This CDR3 comprises 13 residues. Trimming pared 0 bases from V and 1 base from J, leaving 4 bases between. This CDR3 is CASSLDKNTEAFF. The CDR3 nucleotides read TGCGCCAGCAGCTTGGACAAGAACACTGAAGCTTTCTTT.

This clone was detected only a few times. The chain uses TRBV7-8 and TRBJ2-5, with 9 bases identical to TRBD2. The germline gives CDR1 SGHVS, CDR2 FQNEAQ. This CDR3 contains 15 residues. Germline trimming cut 2 bases from V and 5 bases from J; bases unmatched to any gene: 6. The CDR3 nucleotides are TGTGCCAGCAGCTTACGCGGGGGGGCCAGGGAGACCCAGTACTTC. Its protein is CASSLRGGARETQYF. Filled out from reference TRBV7-8 and TRBJ2-5, the complete variable domain reads GAGVSQSPRYKVAKRGQDVALRCDPISGHVSLFWYQQALGQGPEFLTYFQNEAQLDKSGLPSDRFFAERPEGSVSTLKIQRTQQEDSAVYLCASSLRGGARETQYFGPGTRLLVL.

V is TRBV30 and J is TRBJ1-2; 9 bases match TRBD1. J gave up 5 bases and V 1 base, and 5 bases lay outside the gene matches. Germline CDR1 is GTSNPN and CDR2 is SVGIG (reference sequence). CDR3 size: 14 residues. The CDR3 DNA reads TGTGCCTGGAGTGAGACAGGGGGAATGTATGGCTACACCTTC. Protein product: CAWSETGGMYGYTF. Full variable domain (remainder filled in from reference TRBV30 and TRBJ1-2): SQTIHQWPATLVQPVGSPLSLECTVEGTSNPNLYWYRQAAGRGLQLLFYSVGIGQISSEVPQNLSASRPQDRQFILSSKKLLLSDSGFYLCAWSETGGMYGYTFGSGTRLTVV.

DNA of the CDR3: TGTGCCAGCACGCCGACGACAGCGACTGAAGCTTTCTTT. Translating it yields CASTPTTATEAFF. The rearrangement uses TRBV6-6 and TRBJ1-1, with TRBD1 as a possible D gene (5 bases). CDR3 length: 13 residues. The V end lost 7 bases, the J end lost 5 bases, and 14 bases lay between the germline ends. Germline CDR1 MNHNY, CDR2 SVGAGI (reference sequence).